This T cell receptor beta chain is drawn from a study of identifying expanded T cells in peripheral blood. The study's findings and limits: Across healthy donors, higher total template counts meant significantly greater approximately two-week count variance.

During the collection period, no donor immune events like infections were recorded. Germline V gene lookup returns CDR1 MGHRA and CDR2 YSYEKL. This CDR3 region has 17 residues. V lost 2 bases and J lost 3; bases outside the gene matches: 8. Some clones are missing from TCRdb's copy, which holds only in-frame ones; the method was immunoSEQ multiplex PCR. Among 55,000 to 75,000 clones listed, around 87% were seen once. For this clone: The antigen is not known.

The chain employs TRBV4-1 and TRBJ2-7; TRBD2 aligns across 12 bases. This sequence was found in a person aged 18 to 70 in good health. Material for sequencing was blood. The CDR3 reads CASSQNPTSGSFYEQYF. DNA of the CDR3: TGCGCCAGCAGCCAAAATCCGACTAGCGGGAGTTTCTACGAGCAGTACTTC.